This T cell receptor beta chain was found in a study of blood T cell repertoires in COVID-19. Overall study context: Italy, Spain and the United States were the sources of the convalescent and acute COVID-19 samples. PBMCs, B-cell-depleted T cells, or T cells provided the cDNA or gDNA that made up the material.

The authors' processing: Quantification of nucleated cells was approximated via reference gene primer amplification. Libraries were prepared by immunoSEQ multiplex PCR; TCRdb keeps only in-frame clonotypes and omits some of them. Clone size and V and J calls were adopted from that table, with D and trimming inferred from the DNA. The data show roughly 230,000 clones, roughly four fifths seen once. Trimming left V 6 bases short and J 3 bases short, with 12 bases between. CDR3 length equals 14 residues. Per the germline V gene, CDR1 is MRHNA and CDR2 is SNTAGT. This TCR came from a woman aged 50 to 65 with acute or convalescent COVID-19. This rearrangement joins TRBV6-4 to TRBJ1-5, with D possibly TRBD1 on 5 matching bases. The sample comprised peripheral blood. The CDR3 protein is CASSPDGHNQPQHF. The CDR3 region has the DNA TGTGCCAGCAGCCCGGACGGACACAATCAGCCCCAGCATTTT.